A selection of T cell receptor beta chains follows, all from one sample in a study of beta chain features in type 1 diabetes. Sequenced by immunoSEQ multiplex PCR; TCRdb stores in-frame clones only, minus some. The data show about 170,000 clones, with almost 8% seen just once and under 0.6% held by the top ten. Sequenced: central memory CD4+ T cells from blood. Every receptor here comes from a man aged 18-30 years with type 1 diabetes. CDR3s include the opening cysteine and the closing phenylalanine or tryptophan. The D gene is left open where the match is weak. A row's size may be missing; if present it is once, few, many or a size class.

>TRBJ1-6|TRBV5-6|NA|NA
TGTGCCAGCAGCTTTGGACAGTTTAATTCACCCCTCCACTTT
CASSFGQFNSPLHF
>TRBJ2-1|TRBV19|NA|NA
TGTGCCAGTAGTCCCCGGGCCTACAATGAGCAGTTCTTC
CASSPRAYNEQFF
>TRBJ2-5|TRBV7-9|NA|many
TGTGCCAGCAGCCAGGGTTCCGAGACCCAGTACTTC
CASSQGSETQYF
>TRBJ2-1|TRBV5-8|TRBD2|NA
TGTGCCAGCAGCCCACCCCGGCGGGGGGACAATGAGCAGTTCTTC
CASSPPRRGDNEQFF
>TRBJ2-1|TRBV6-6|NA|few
TGTGCCAGCAGAAACGGGGATAGTGAGCAGTTCTTC
CASRNGDSEQFF
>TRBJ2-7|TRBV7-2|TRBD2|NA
TGTGCCAGCAGCTTAGTTAGCGGGAAGAGCTCCTACGAGCAGTACTTC
CASSLVSGKSSYEQYF
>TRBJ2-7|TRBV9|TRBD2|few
TGTGCCAGCAGGCCCACGACTAGCGGGAGGTTGAACTCCTACGAGCAGTACTTC
CASRPTTSGRLNSYEQYF
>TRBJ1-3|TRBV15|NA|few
TGTGCCACCAGGGTGGGGGCAGGAAACACCATATATTTT
CATRVGAGNTIYF
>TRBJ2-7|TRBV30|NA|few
TGTGCCTGGAGCGGGGGGCTGGGCTACGAGCAGTACTTC
CAWSGGLGYEQYF
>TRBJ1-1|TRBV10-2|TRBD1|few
TGCGCCAGCAGAGACTCGGGACAGATTGAAGCTTTCTTT
CASRDSGQIEAFF
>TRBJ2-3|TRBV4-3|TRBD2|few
TGCGCCAGCAGCCCGGCGGGGGTGGAAGATACGCAGTATTTT
CASSPAGVEDTQYF
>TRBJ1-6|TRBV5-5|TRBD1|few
TGTGCCAGCACGGGACAGGGAAATTCACCCCTCCACTTT
CASTGQGNSPLHF
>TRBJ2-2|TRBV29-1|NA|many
TGCAGCGGTGGGCACACGAACACCGGGGAGCTGTTTTTT
CSGGHTNTGELFF
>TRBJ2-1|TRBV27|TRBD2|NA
TGTGCCAGCAGTTTTAGAGCTAGCGGATACAATGAGCAGTTCTTC
CASSFRASGYNEQFF
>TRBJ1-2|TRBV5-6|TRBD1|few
TGTGCCAGCAGCTGGGAACAGGGGGTCTATGGCTACACCTTC
CASSWEQGVYGYTF
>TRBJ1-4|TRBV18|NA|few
TGTGCCAGCTCACCTTCTAGCGCGCATGAAAAACTGTTTTTT
CASSPSSAHEKLFF
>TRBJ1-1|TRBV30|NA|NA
TGTGCCTGGAGTGGGCAGTCAAACACTGAAGCTTTCTTT
CAWSGQSNTEAFF
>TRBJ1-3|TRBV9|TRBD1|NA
TGTGCCAGCAGCGGGGGACAGGGAAACACCATATATTTT
CASSGGQGNTIYF
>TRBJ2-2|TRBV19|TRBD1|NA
TGTGCCAGCAGACAGGGGGCGAGCACCGGGGAGCTGTTTTTT
CASRQGASTGELFF
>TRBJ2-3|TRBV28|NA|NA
TGTGCCAGCAGCACGGTCGGGTCGACCACAGATACGCAGTATTTT
CASSTVGSTTDTQYF
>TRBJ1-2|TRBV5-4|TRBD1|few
TGTGCCAGCAGCTTGCCAGGGGGTAGGATTAACTATGGCTACACCTTC
CASSLPGGRINYGYTF
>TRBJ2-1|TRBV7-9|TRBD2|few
TGTGCCAGCAGACTCCCCTTTCGGCTAGCGGGAGTCGTCAATGAGCAGTTCTTC
CASRLPFRLAGVVNEQFF
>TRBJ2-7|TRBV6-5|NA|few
TGTGCCAGCAGGCCTACTTGGAGCGACGAGCAGTACTTC
CASRPTWSDEQYF
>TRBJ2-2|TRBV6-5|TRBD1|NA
TGTGCCAGCAGTCTCGACAGGGCGATGACCGGGGAGCTGTTTTTT
CASSLDRAMTGELFF
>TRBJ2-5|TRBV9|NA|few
TGTGCCAGCAGCGCCCTGGCCCAAGAGACCCAGTACTTC
CASSALAQETQYF
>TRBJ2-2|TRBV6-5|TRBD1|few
TGTGCCAGCAGTCGGACAGGGGGTTACACCGGGGAGCTGTTTTTT
CASSRTGGYTGELFF
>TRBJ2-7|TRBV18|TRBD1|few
TGTGCCAGCTCACCACCTAGAGGACAGGGGCCTCAAGAGCAGTACTTC
CASSPPRGQGPQEQYF
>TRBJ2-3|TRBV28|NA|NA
TGTGCCAGCAGTTTACTAGCCCAAAGGAGGGATACGCAGTATTTT
CASSLLAQRRDTQYF
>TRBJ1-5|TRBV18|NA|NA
TGTGCCAGCTCACTAGAGAGCACTGATCCCCAGCATTTT
CASSLESTDPQHF
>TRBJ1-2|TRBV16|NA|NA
TGTGCCAGCAGCCACCAATCCGGGGGAAACTATGGCTACACCTTC
CASSHQSGGNYGYTF
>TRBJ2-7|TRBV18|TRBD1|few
TGTGCCAGCTCGAGCGACAGGGCCCACGAGCAGTACTTC
CASSSDRAHEQYF
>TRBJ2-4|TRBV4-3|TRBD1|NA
TGCGCCAGCAGCCAATCTTTGGGACAGGGAGAAAACATTCAGTACTTC
CASSQSLGQGENIQYF
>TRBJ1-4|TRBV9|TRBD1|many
TGTGCCAGCAGCCGTCCAACCGGGACAGGGAATGAAAAACTGTTTTTT
CASSRPTGTGNEKLFF
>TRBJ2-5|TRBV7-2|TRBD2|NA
TGTGCCAGCAGCCCGCGGCGGGAGGAGACCCAGTACTTC
CASSPRREETQYF
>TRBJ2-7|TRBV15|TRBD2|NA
TGTGCCACCAGCAGTAGCGGGAGGCCCCCAGATTATAATTACGAGCAGTACTTC
CATSSSGRPPDYNYEQYF
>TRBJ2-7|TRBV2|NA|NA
TGTGCCAGCAGTGATGACACTTACGAGCAGTACTTC
CASSDDTYEQYF
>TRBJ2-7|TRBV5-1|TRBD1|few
TGCGCCAGCAGCTCCGGACCGGGACAGGGGACCTACGAGCAGTACTTC
CASSSGPGQGTYEQYF
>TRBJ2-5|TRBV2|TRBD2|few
TGTGCCAGCAGGCTAGCGGGAGGTGAGACCCAGTACTTC
CASRLAGGETQYF
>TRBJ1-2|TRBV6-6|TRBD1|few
TGTGCCAGCAGGGGTGGGACAGTCTATAACTATGGCTACACCTTC
CASRGGTVYNYGYTF
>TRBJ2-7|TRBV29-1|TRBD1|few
TGCAGCGTTGGACAGGGACACACCTACGAGCAGTACTTC
CSVGQGHTYEQYF
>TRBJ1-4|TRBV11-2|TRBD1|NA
TGTGCCAGCAGCTCCGACACAGGGACAGGGGGGGAAAAACTGTTTTTT
CASSSDTGTGGEKLFF
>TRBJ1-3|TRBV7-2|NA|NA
TGTGCCAGCAGCTTTCCGGGTACCGGAAACACCATATATTTT
CASSFPGTGNTIYF
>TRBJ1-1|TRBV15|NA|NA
TGTGCCACCAGCAGAGCAGAGAACACTGAAGCTTTCTTT
CATSRAENTEAFF
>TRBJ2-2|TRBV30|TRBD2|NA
TGTGCCTGGAGAAGAGGGAGAGCGGGAGGGCCGGAGAGCACCGGGGAGCTGTTTTTT
CAWRRGRAGGPESTGELFF
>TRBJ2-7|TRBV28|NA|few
TGTGCCAGCAGTATTCCGGGGTCCTACGAGCAGTACTTC
CASSIPGSYEQYF
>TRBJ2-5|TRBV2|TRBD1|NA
TGTGCCAGCACAGATCCGGGACAGGTGTTGGGGACCCAGTACTTC
CASTDPGQVLGTQYF